This record covers a single TCR beta chain. The sample comes from a study of Ad26.COV2.S vaccination and SARS-CoV-2 variants. CDR3 length: 15 residues. Germline V CDR1 and CDR2: SGHNT, YENEEA. Trimming took 5 bases from V and 2 from J, leaving 16 bases between them. Profiling relied on immunoSEQ multiplex PCR, and the TCRdb table lists in-frame clones only, not all of them. The repertoire holds about 500,000 clones, with roughly 87% as singletons. Treatment noted: around 19 received Ad26.COV2.S at low or high dose, single or two shots; several received placebo; per-sample allocation not given. The study sampled participants on day 63 after the first vaccine or placebo injection.

The sequenced sample was peripheral blood, obtained in a trial of Ad26.COV2.S vaccine versus placebo. V usage is TRBV11-3 and J usage is TRBJ2-7, with D tentatively TRBD1 or TRBD2 (5 bases each). The sequence was collected from a person between 18 and 65 years old who received the Ad26.COV2.S COVID-19 vaccine or a placebo. The CDR3 loop is CASSPSWGPTYEQYF. DNA of the CDR3: TGTGCCAGCAGCCCAAGCTGGGGACCGACCTACGAGCAGTACTTC.